One sample yielded the 21 T cell receptor beta chains listed below, sequenced in a study of cytomegalovirus exposure and HLA in healthy donors. The PCR contained 60 Vbeta and 13 Jbeta primers. The table came from immunoSEQ multiplex PCR; TCRdb's copy has only in-frame clones and leaves some out. Found here are some 150,000 clones, approximately 80% of them singletons; the top ten hold about 5%. Sequencing input: PBMCs. The receptors were gathered from a male donor in good health and CMV-seronegative.

This sequence joins TRBV4-1 and TRBJ2-2, with a tentative D call TRBD2 (5 bases). V was trimmed by 2 bases and J by 0 bases, leaving 7 bases between them. Looked up from germline, CDR1 is MGHRA and CDR2 is YSYEKL. CDR3 size: 15 residues. The CDR3 bases are TGCGCCAGCAGCCAACGGGAACCGAACACCGGGGAGCTGTTTTTT. It translates to CASSQREPNTGELFF.

This clone appeared once. The chain links TRBV4-1 to TRBJ1-1, with a weak D call TRBD1 (5 bases). There are 15 residues in the CDR3. Germline V lookup: CDR1 MGHRA, CDR2 YSYEKL. V was cut by 0 bases and J by 5 bases, with 13 bases left in between. CDR3 protein: CASSQEPTKGTEAFF. The CDR3 bases are TGCGCCAGCAGCCAAGAACCTACGAAGGGGACTGAAGCTTTCTTT.

The genes are TRBV4-1 and TRBJ2-3; 7 nucleotides align to TRBD2. With V trimmed by 0 bases and J by 2 bases, 14 bases remained unmatched. The CDR3 consists of 19 residues. CDR1 and CDR2 from the germline V gene are MGHRA and YSYEKL. CDR3 protein: CASSQDRTRGGLDTDTQYF. CDR3 in DNA: TGCGCCAGCAGCCAAGACAGGACTCGGGGAGGACTAGACACAGATACGCAGTATTTT.

On this clone itself: Sequence at one end of the junction differs from germline and may be a read error. The chain joins TRBV9 to TRBJ1-2; D may be TRBD1 (5 bases). This CDR3 region has 13 residues. CDR1 is SGDLS, CDR2 YYNGEE, per germline. The CDR3 region has the DNA TGTTCCAGCAACCCCCGGGGGGACTATGGCTACACCTTC. Encoded protein: CSSNPRGDYGYTF.

CDR3 DNA: TGTGCCTGGCGCTACTCAAGGAACACTGAAGCTTTCTTT. It translates to CAWRYSRNTEAFF. The chain joins TRBV30 to TRBJ1-1, with D hard to call. Trimming took off 5 bases at V and 1 base at J, with 11 bases between the two ends. The germline gives CDR1 GTSNPN, CDR2 SVGIG (reference sequence). The CDR3 spans 13 residues.

The chain employs TRBV19 and TRBJ1-2; D not certain. CDR3 length: 13 amino acids. V lost 3 bases and J 5 bases, leaving 10 bases between the germline ends. Germline loops: CDR1 LNHDA, CDR2 SQIVND (reference sequence). The CDR3 reads CASSMSRGYGYTF. The CDR3 DNA reads as TGTGCCAGTAGTATGAGCCGGGGTTATGGCTACACCTTC.

The genes are TRBV19 and TRBJ1-1, with D possibly being TRBD1 (5 bases). CDR1 and CDR2 from the germline V gene are LNHDA and SQIVND (reference sequence). V lost 6 bases and J lost 5, with 7 bases in between. The CDR3 extends over 11 amino acids. This chain's CDR3 is CASRGETEAFF. The CDR3 DNA reads as TGTGCCAGTAGAGGGGAAACTGAAGCTTTCTTT.

V is TRBV6-5 and J is TRBJ1-1; TRBD1 might be the D (5 bases). Trimming took 6 bases from V and 7 from J, leaving 18 bases between them. The CDR3 is made up of 14 amino acids. CDR1 and CDR2 (germline): MNHEY, SVGAGI. The CDR3 nucleotides are TGTGCCAGCAGGCGGGACGGCTACGATTTTGAAGCTTTCTTT. Protein sequence: CASRRDGYDFEAFF.

The sample holds one count of this clone. The chain carries TRBV5-6 and TRBJ2-1, with unresolved D. Germline lookup yields CDR1 SGHDT and CDR2 YYEEEE. The V and J ends lost 0 bases and 5 bases respectively, with 12 bases between them. The CDR3 is made up of 15 amino acids. CDR3 in amino acids: CASSLEYSGNNEQFF. DNA of the CDR3: TGTGCCAGCAGCTTGGAGTACTCGGGTAACAATGAGCAGTTCTTC.

This sequence joins TRBV9 and TRBJ1-5, with a possible D match to TRBD1 (6 bases). The CDR3 loop spans 13 amino acids. Trimming took off 0 bases at V and 7 bases at J, with 8 bases between the two ends. Germline V gives CDR1 SGDLS, CDR2 YYNGEE. The CDR3 region is CASSVGGHQPQHF. CDR3 sequence (DNA): TGTGCCAGCAGCGTAGGGGGGCACCAGCCCCAGCATTTT.

The chain employs TRBV6-5 and TRBJ2-3; 9 positions agree with TRBD1. The CDR3 has 14 residues. Germline V gives CDR1 MNHEY, CDR2 SVGAGI. V dropped 0 bases and J dropped 5; count of bases not matched to a gene: 0. CDR3 amino acids: CASSYSGQGDTQYF. The CDR3 coding sequence is TGTGCCAGCAGTTACTCGGGACAGGGAGATACGCAGTATTTT.

The chain joins TRBV28 to TRBJ1-4, with 7 bases identical to TRBD1. CDR1 is MDHEN and CDR2 is SYDVKM in the germline V gene. The CDR3 consists of 12 residues. Trimming took 8 bases from V and 7 from J; bases not matched to a gene: 4. CDR3 DNA: TGTGCCAGCCGTCCAGGGGGTGAAAAACTGTTTTTT. This sequence encodes CASRPGGEKLFF.

This chain uses TRBV7-2 with TRBJ2-1, with 8 nucleotides matching TRBD2. V trimming: 5 bases; J trimming: 2 bases; junction bases outside the gene matches: 17. The CDR3 is made up of 19 amino acids. Germline values: CDR1 SGHTA, CDR2 FQGNSA. The CDR3 DNA follows: TGTGCCAGCAGCGCAAGGGAAGCCGTTATAGCGGGGACCTACAATGAGCAGTTCTTC. Residues: CASSAREAVIAGTYNEQFF.

The CDR3 DNA sequence: TGTGCCAGCAGCAGAGATGAGCCGATGAACACTGAAGCTTTCTTT. It codes for CASSRDEPMNTEAFF. The rearrangement links TRBV21-1 to TRBJ1-1. TRBV21-1 is a recognized pseudogene. This CDR3 contains 15 residues.

Points on this clone: In the same sample, other DNA sequences code for this CDR3. V gene TRBV6-5 combines with J gene TRBJ2-5, with D possibly TRBD2 on 5 matching bases. V dropped 0 bases and J dropped 5 bases, with 7 bases sitting between them. The CDR3 totals 13 residues. Germline V CDR1 and CDR2: MNHEY, SVGAGI. CDR3: CASSYSRRETQYF. DNA for the CDR3: TGTGCCAGCAGTTACTCTCGGAGGGAGACCCAGTACTTC.

This chain joins TRBV5-1 and TRBJ1-1; 7 bases map to TRBD1. With V trimmed by 1 base and J by 4 bases, 4 bases remained unmatched. Germline V CDR1 and CDR2: SGHRS, YFSETQ. The CDR3 loop spans 14 amino acids. Here the CDR3 reads CASSLQGDGTEAFF. CDR3 in DNA: TGCGCCAGCAGCTTGCAGGGGGACGGCACTGAAGCTTTCTTT.

This chain connects TRBV5-6 to TRBJ1-2, with D possibly being TRBD1 (5 bases). The germline CDR1 and CDR2 sequences are SGHDT and YYEEEE. This CDR3 comprises 12 residues. The V end was cut by 5 bases, the J end by 3 bases, with 8 bases between. CDR3 sequence: CASSDSYYGYTF. The CDR3 bases are TGTGCCAGCAGTGACAGTTACTATGGCTACACCTTC.

This chain joins TRBV9 and TRBJ2-3; D perhaps matches TRBD1 (6 bases). Germline loops: CDR1 SGDLS, CDR2 YYNGEE. The CDR3 runs to 16 residues. V shed 4 bases and J shed 1 base, with 16 bases lying between them. This CDR3 reads CASSPYFEGGTDTQYF. CDR3 bases: TGTGCCAGCAGCCCCTACTTCGAGGGGGGCACAGATACGCAGTATTTT.

Here the CDR3 DNA reads TGTGCCAGTAGTACTTACAAAGATGGTGAGCAGTTCTTC. It specifies CASSTYKDGEQFF. V usage is TRBV19 and J usage is TRBJ2-1; D gene uncertain. V was clipped by 4 bases and J by 9 bases, with 13 bases between them. The germline V gene has CDR1 LNHDA and CDR2 SQIVND (reference sequence). The CDR3 contains 13 residues.

The V gene is TRBV7-2, the J gene TRBJ2-3, with 10 bases lining up with TRBD1. V lost 3 bases to trimming and J lost 2 bases; unmatched junction nucleotides: 2. The CDR3 spans 15 residues. Germline lookup yields CDR1 SGHTA and CDR2 FQGNSA. The CDR3 loop is CASSLDRGITDTQYF. The CDR3 nucleotides are TGTGCCAGCAGCTTGGACAGGGGGATCACAGATACGCAGTATTTT.

The V and J genes are TRBV4-2 and TRBJ1-2; 8 bases align to TRBD1. This CDR3 is built from 16 residues. Germline values: CDR1 LGHNA, CDR2 YNFKEQ. Trimming cost V 5 bases and J 0 bases; bases outside gene matches: 8. CDR3 in amino acids: CASSGTTGEPNYGYTF. The CDR3 DNA reads as TGTGCCAGCAGCGGTACGACAGGGGAACCTAACTATGGCTACACCTTC.